This T cell receptor beta chain stems from a study of regulatory T cells in long-lasting Graves disease. General study results and limits: Persistent cases of Graves' showed reduced TCR diversity relative to newly diagnosed patients.

Germline CDR1 and CDR2: SGDLS and YYNGEE. The V gene lost 3 bases and the J gene lost 9 bases, with 19 bases spanning the gap. The CDR3 contains 15 residues. This clonotype was counted only a few times. Its target is not known. Time point reported: newly diagnosed GD, antithyroid drugs for less than 3 months. Scientists built the TCR library using RNA that was extracted from PBMCs. As collected, the peripheral blood samples measured about 9.6 milliliters each and went into EDTA tubes. According to the study, TCR beta libraries were built with iRepertoire HTBI primers and CDR3-region Arm-PCR. A single record per CDR3 protein comes from TCRdb applying MiXCR to the multiplex PCR reads. The table has some 250,000 distinct CDR3 sequences, 20% to 25% seen once.

The V gene is TRBV9, the J gene TRBJ2-1; D tentatively reads TRBD1 or TRBD2 (6 bases each). Material: peripheral blood mononuclear cells (PBMCs), obtained at new diagnosis, from a patient treated with antithyroid drugs. This TCR came from a female donor with Graves disease. The CDR3 region has the DNA TGTGCCAGCAGCGGTCAGTCCGGGGGCCTCGTTGAGCAGTTCTTC. It specifies CASSGQSGGLVEQFF.